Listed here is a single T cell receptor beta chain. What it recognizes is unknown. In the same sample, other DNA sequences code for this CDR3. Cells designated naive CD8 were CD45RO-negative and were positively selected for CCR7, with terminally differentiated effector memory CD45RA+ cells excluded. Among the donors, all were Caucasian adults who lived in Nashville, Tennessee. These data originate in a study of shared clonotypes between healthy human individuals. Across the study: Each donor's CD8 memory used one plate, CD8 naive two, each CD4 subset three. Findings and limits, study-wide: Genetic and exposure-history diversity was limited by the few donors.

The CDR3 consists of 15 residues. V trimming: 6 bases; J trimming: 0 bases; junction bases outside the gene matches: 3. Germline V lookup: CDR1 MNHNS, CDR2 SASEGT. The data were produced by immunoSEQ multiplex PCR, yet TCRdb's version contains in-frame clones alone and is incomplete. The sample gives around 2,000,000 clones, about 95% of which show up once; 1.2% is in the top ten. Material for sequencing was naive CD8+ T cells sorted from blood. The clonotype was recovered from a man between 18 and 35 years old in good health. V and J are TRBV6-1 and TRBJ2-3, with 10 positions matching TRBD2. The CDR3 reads CASSRLAGSTDTQYF. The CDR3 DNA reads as TGTGCCAGCAGCCGACTAGCGGGTAGCACAGATACGCAGTATTTT.